This section outlines one TCR beta chain sequence together with its context. Its antigen is not known. This specimen comes from a study of post-analysis software for immune sequencing data. General study points: Elevated frequency relative to controls characterized four or five TRBV segments in patients, TRBV5-6, TRBV5-1 and TRBV20-1 among them.

The TCR beta cDNA libraries carried unique molecular identifiers. TCRdb redid the calling of the PCR reads with MiXCR, one entry per CDR3 protein. The sample records around 700,000 distinct CDR3 sequences, around 60% being singletons. The ends were cut back, 1 base at V and 4 bases at J, with 11 bases in the middle. CDR1 SGHRS and CDR2 YFSETQ come from the germline V gene. This CDR3 comprises 14 residues. The TCR comes from a girl aged 2-15 years with multiple sclerosis. The chain couples TRBV5-1 to TRBJ1-1; D gene uncertain. The material sequenced was blood. Here the CDR3 DNA reads TGCGCCAGCAGCTTGCAGGTTGGCAGCACTGAAGCTTTCTTT. Its protein product is CASSLQVGSTEAFF.